Included here is one TCR beta chain sequence, with context. Antigen specificity is unknown. This sample is part of a study of beta chain features in type 1 diabetes. Study-level background: All samples together contributed 100 million to 120 million sorted cells for examination.

CD45RO/CCR7/CD25/CD127/CD95/CD27 sorting isolated CD4+ naive, central memory, regulatory and stem cell-like memory cells. In all sorted populations, purity surpassed 95%. Germline values: CDR1 ENHRY, CDR2 SYGVKD. J lost 4 bases, V lost 3 bases, and 2 bases had no gene match. This CDR3 spans 13 amino acids. Study findings and constraints: The naive, central memory and Treg TCRB repertoires showed an apparent similarity that was greater among patients than among healthy donors. When Type 1 diabetes patients were examined, their TCRB CDR3s proved moderately but significantly shorter in all four CD4+ subsets.

Expressed TCRB transcripts got sequenced, as all isolated RNA was reverse transcribed. Measured with immunoSEQ multiplex PCR; TCRdb has only the in-frame clones, and not every one. The data contain hundreds of thousands of clones, roughly an eighth of them singletons. The chain carries TRBV10-3 and TRBJ2-5; 7 nucleotides match TRBD1. This receptor was obtained from a man aged 25 to 40 with type 1 diabetes. What was sequenced was naive CD4+ T cells from blood. CDR3 residues: CAISEGDRETQYF. The CDR3, as DNA: TGTGCCATCAGTGAAGGGGACAGAGAGACCCAGTACTTC.